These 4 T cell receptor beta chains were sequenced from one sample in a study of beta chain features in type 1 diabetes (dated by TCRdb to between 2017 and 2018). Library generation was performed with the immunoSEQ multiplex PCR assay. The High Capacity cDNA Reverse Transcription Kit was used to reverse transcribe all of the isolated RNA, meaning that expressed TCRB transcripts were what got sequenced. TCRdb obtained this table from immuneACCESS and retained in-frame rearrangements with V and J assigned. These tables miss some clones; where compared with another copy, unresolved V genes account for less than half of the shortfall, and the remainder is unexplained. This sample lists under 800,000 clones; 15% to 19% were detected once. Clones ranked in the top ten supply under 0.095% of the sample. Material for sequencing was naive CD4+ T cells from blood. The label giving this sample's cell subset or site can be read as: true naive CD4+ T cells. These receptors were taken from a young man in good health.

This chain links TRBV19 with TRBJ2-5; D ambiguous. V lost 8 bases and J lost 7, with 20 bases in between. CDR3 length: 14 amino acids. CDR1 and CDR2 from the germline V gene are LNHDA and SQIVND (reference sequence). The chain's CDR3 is CASRGYRAPGTQYF. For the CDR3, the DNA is TGTGCCAGTCGAGGCTACCGGGCCCCAGGGACCCAGTACTTC.

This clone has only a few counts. The CDR3 region has the DNA TGTGCCAGCAGCCCTTATACAGGCACTGTCGGCGGCTACACCTTC. It specifies CASSPYTGTVGGYTF. The chain links TRBV7-8 to TRBJ1-2; perhaps TRBD1 as D (5 bases). V was cut by 5 bases and J by 8 bases, with 21 bases left in between. The CDR3 runs 15 residues. CDR1 is SGHVS, CDR2 FQNEAQ, per germline.

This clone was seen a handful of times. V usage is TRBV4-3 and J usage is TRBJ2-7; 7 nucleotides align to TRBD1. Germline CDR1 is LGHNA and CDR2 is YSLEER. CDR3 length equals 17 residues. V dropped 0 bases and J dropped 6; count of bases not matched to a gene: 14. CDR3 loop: CASSQDIRERGQAEQYF. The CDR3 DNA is TGCGCCAGCAGCCAAGATATCCGCGAGAGGGGGCAGGCCGAGCAGTACTTC.

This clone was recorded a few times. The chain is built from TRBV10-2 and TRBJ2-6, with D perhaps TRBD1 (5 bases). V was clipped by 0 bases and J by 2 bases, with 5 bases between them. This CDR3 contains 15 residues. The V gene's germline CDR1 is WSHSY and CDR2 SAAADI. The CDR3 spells CASSESTAGANVLTF. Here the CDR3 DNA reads TGCGCCAGCAGTGAGTCGACAGCTGGGGCCAACGTCCTGACTTTC.